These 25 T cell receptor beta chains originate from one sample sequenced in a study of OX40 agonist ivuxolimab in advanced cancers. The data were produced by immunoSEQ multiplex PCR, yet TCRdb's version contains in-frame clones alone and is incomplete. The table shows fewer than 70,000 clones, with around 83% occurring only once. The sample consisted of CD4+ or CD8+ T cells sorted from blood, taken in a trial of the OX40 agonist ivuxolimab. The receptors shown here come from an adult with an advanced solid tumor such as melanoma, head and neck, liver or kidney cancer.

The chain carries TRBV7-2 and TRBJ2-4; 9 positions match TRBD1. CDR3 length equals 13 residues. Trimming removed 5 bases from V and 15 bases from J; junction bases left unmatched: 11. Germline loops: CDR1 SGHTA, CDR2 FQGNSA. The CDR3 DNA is TGTGCCAGCAGCCCCGGGACAGGGCGTCGATGGTACTTC. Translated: CASSPGTGRRWYF.

The CDR3 reads CATSRDSGTGSYEQYF. CDR3 DNA sequence: TGTGCCACCAGCAGAGATTCCGGGACAGGGTCCTACGAGCAGTACTTC. This chain joins TRBV15 and TRBJ2-7; the match to TRBD1 covers 9 bases. This CDR3 has 16 residues. Germline V gene lookup returns CDR1 LNHNV and CDR2 YYDKDF (reference sequence). J gave up 1 base and V 0 bases, and 4 bases lay outside the gene matches.

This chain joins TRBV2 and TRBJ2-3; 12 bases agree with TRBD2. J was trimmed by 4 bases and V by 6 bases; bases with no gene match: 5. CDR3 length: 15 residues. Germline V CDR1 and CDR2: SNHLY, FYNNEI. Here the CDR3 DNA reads TGTGCCAGCAGCGTCCTAGCGGGGGGGGCAGATACGCAGTATTTT. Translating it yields CASSVLAGGADTQYF.

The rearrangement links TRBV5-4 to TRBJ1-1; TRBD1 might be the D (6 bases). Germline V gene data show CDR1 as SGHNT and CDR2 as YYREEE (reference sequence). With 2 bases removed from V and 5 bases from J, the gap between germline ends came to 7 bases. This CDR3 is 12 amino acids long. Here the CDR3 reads CASSFRGTEAFF. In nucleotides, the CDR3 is TGTGCCAGCAGCTTTAGGGGGACTGAAGCTTTCTTT.

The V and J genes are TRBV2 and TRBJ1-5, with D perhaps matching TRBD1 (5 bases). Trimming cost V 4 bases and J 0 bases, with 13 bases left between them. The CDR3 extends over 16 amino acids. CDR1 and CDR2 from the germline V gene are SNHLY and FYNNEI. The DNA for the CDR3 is TGTGCCAGCAGTGCAGAATCAGGGTTTAGCAATCAGCCCCAGCATTTT. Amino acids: CASSAESGFSNQPQHF.

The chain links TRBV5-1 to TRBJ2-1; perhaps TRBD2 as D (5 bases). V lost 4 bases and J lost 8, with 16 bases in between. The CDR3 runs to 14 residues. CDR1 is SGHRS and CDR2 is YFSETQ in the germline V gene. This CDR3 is CASSLRTGNDEQFF. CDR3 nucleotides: TGCGCCAGCAGCCTTCGAACGGGGAACGATGAGCAGTTCTTC.

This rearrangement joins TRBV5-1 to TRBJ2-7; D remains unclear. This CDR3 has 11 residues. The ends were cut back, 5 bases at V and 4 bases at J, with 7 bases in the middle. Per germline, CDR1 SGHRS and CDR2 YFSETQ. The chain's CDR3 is CASRAEYEQYF. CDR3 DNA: TGCGCCAGCAGGGCGGAATACGAGCAGTACTTC.

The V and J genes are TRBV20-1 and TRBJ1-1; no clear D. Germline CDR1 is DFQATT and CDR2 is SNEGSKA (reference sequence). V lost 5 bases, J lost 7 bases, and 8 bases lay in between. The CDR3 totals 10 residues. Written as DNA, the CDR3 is TGCAGTGCTGATAAGAGTGAAGCTTTCTTT. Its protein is CSADKSEAFF.

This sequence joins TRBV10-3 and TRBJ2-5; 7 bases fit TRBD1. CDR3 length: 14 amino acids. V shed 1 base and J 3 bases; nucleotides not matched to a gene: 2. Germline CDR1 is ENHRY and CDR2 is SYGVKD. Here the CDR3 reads CAISEYDREETQYF. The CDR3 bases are TGTGCCATCAGTGAGTACGACAGGGAAGAGACCCAGTACTTC.

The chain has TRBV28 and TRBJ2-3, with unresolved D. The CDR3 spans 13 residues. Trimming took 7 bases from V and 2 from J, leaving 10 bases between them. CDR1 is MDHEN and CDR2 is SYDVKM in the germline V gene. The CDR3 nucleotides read TGTGCCAGCACACCCACTAACACAGATACGCAGTATTTT. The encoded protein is CASTPTNTDTQYF.

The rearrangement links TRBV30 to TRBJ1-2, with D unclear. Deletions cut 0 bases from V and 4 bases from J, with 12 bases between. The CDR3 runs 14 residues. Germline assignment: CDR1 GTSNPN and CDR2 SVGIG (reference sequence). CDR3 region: CAWSVGVGSYGYTF. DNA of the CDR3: TGTGCCTGGAGTGTAGGTGTGGGCAGCTATGGCTACACCTTC.

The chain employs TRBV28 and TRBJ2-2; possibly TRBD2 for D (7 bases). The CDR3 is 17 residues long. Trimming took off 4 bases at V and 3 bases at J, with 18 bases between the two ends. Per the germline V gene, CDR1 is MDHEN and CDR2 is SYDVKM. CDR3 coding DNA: TGTGCCAGCAGTTCCGGACTAGGGGGAGTTTACACCGGGGAGCTGTTTTTT. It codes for CASSSGLGGVYTGELFF.

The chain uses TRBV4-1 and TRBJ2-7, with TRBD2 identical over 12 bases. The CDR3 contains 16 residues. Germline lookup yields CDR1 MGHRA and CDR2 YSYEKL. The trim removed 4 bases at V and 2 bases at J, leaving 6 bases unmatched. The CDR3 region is CASSPRTSGITYEQYF. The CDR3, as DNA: TGCGCCAGCAGCCCCAGGACTAGCGGGATAACCTACGAGCAGTACTTC.

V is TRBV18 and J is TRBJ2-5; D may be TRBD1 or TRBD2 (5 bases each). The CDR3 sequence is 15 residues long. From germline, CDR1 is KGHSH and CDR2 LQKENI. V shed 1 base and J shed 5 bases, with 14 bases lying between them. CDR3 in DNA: TGTGCCAGCTCACCACTACGGGCCGAGGGGGAGACCCAGTACTTC. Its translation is CASSPLRAEGETQYF.

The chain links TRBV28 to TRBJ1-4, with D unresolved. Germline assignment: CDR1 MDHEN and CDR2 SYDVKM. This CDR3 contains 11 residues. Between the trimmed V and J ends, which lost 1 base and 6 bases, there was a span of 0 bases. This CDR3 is CASSLYEKLFF. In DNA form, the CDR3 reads TGTGCCAGCAGTTTATATGAAAAACTGTTTTTT.

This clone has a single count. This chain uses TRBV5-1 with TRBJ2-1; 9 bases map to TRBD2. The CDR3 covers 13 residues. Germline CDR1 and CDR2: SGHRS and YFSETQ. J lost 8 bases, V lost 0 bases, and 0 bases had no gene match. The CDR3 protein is CASSLGTSDEQFF. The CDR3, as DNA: TGCGCCAGCAGCTTGGGGACTAGCGATGAGCAGTTCTTC.

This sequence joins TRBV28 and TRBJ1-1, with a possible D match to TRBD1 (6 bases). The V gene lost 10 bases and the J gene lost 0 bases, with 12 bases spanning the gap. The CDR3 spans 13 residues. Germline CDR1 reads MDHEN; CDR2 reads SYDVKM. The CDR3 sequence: CATLGQMNTEAFF. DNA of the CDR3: TGTGCCACCCTCGGACAGATGAACACTGAAGCTTTCTTT.

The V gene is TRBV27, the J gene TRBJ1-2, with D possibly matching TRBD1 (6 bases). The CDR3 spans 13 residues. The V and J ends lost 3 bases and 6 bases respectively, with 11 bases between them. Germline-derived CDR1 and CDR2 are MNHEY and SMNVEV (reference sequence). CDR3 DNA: TGTGCCAGCAGTTTGCAGGGGCAAAATGGCTACACCTTC. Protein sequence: CASSLQGQNGYTF.

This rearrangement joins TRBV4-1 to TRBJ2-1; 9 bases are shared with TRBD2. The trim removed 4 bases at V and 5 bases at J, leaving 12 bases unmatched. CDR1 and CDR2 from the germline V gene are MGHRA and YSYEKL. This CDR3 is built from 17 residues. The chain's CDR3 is CASSPEGPGLANNEQFF. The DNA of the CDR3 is TGCGCCAGCAGCCCCGAAGGTCCGGGACTAGCCAACAATGAGCAGTTCTTC.

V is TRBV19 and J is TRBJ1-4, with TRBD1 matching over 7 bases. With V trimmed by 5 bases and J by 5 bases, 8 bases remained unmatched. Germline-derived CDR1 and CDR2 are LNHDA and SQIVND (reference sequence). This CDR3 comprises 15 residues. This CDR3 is CASSGAGTENEKLFF. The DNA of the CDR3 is TGTGCCAGTAGTGGAGCCGGGACAGAGAATGAAAAACTGTTTTTT.

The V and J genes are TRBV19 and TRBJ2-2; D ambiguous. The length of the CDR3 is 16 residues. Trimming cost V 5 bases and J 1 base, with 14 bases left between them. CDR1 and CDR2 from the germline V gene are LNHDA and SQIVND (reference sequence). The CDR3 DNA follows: TGTGCCAGTAGTCTGAAAGGACCTGGGAACACCGGGGAGCTGTTTTTT. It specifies CASSLKGPGNTGELFF.

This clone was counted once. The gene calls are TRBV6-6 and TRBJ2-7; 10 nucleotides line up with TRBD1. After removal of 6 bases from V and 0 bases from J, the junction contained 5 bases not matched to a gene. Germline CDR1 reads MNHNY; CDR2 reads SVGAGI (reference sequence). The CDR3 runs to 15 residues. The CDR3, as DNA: TGTGCCAGCAGAATCTGGACAGGGGGCTCCTACGAGCAGTACTTC. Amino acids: CASRIWTGGSYEQYF.

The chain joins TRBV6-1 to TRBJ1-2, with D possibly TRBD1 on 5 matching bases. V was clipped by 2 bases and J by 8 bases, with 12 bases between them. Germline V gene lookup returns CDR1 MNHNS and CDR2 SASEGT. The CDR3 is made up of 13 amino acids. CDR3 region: CASSERAGKGYTF. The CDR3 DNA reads TGTGCCAGCAGTGAAAGGGCAGGGAAAGGCTACACCTTC.

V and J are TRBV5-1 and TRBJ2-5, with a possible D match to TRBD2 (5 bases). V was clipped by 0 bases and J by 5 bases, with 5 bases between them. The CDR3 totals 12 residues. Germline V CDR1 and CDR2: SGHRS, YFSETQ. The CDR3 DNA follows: TGCGCCAGCAGCTTGGCGGGGGAGACCCAGTACTTC. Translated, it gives CASSLAGETQYF.

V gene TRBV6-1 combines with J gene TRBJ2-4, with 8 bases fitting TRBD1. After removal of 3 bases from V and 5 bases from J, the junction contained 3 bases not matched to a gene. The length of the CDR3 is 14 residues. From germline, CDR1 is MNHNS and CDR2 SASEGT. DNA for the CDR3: TGTGCCAGCAGTGAGGGACAGGCTCAAAACATTCAGTACTTC. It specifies CASSEGQAQNIQYF.